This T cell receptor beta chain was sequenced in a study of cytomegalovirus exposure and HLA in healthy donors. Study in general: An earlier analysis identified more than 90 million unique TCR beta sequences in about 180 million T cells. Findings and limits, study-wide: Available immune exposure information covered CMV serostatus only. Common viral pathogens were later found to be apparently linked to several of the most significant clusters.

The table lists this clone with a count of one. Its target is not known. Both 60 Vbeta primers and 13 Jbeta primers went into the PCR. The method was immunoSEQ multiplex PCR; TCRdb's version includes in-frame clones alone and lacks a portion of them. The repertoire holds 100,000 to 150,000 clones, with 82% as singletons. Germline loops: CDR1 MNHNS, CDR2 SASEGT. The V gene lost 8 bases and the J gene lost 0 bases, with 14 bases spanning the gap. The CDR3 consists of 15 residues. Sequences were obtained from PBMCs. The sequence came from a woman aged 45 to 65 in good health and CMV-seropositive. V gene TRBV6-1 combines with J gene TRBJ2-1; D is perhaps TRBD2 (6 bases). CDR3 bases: TGTGCCAGCCGCCCGGGACTCCTCTCCTACAATGAGCAGTTCTTC. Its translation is CASRPGLLSYNEQFF.